Sequencing of this T cell receptor (beta chain) was carried out in a study of memory CD4+ T cells and cytomegalovirus serostatus. Whole-study context: Of the healthy Belgian adults, fewer than 10 were CMV seropositive and approximately 25 seronegative.

Here immunoSEQ multiplex PCR was the method, and the copy in TCRdb shows in-frame clones only, minus some. This sample has about 56,000 clones; roughly 82% occur once, and the top ten carry over 0.35%. V lost 5 bases to trimming and J lost 3 bases, with 10 bases between them. Germline V gene sequence: CDR1 SGHTA, CDR2 FQGNSA. The CDR3 spans 14 residues. The sort gate was single viable CD3+CD4+CD8-CD45RO+ cells for memory CD4+ T cells. This clonotype originated in an adult in good health and CMV-seronegative. V and J are TRBV7-2 and TRBJ1-4; D might be TRBD1 (5 bases). The specimen sequenced was memory CD4+ T cells from blood. The CDR3 region has the DNA TGTGCCAGCAGCCAGGAGGGGTCTAATGAAAAACTGTTTTTT. It codes for CASSQEGSNEKLFF.